These 32 T cell receptor beta chains were sequenced from one sample in a study of shared clonotypes between healthy human individuals. The repertoire was sequenced with immunoSEQ multiplex PCR; TCRdb's copy has only in-frame clones and lacks some. The repertoire includes approximately 180,000 clones, around 93% of them detected once, and more than 0.06% sits in the top ten. Input material: naive CD4+ T cells sorted from blood. Subset reported: CD45RA+ positively selected. These receptor sequences come from a woman in her thirties in good health.

In its sample, this clone was seen once. The chain recombines TRBV5-1 with TRBJ2-1, with 8 bases fitting TRBD2. V was pared by 4 bases and J by 0 bases, with 6 bases of the junction left unmatched. Germline CDR1 reads SGHRS; CDR2 reads YFSETQ. This CDR3 comprises 16 residues. CDR3 nucleotides: TGCGCCAGCAGCCCATTAGCGGGGAGCTCCTACAATGAGCAGTTCTTC. Its translation is CASSPLAGSSYNEQFF.

The rearrangement links TRBV28 to TRBJ2-1, with unresolved D. CDR3 length: 13 residues. Germline V gene lookup returns CDR1 MDHEN and CDR2 SYDVKM. Deletions cut 8 bases from V and 5 bases from J, with 13 bases between. The CDR3 protein is CASQDIRNNEQFF. CDR3 in DNA: TGTGCCAGCCAAGATATCCGTAACAATGAGCAGTTCTTC.

This chain uses TRBV29-1 with TRBJ1-1, with 8 bases that match TRBD1. The CDR3 length is 15 residues. V was clipped by 3 bases and J by 2 bases; unmatched bases: 8. Germline assignment: CDR1 SQVTM and CDR2 ANQGSEA. CDR3: CSVDRRGLNNTEAFF. The CDR3 region has the DNA TGCAGCGTTGATCGCAGGGGGCTGAACAACACTGAAGCTTTCTTT. Full variable domain (missing parts from reference TRBV29-1 and TRBJ1-1): SAVISQKPSRDICQRGTSLTIQCQVDSQVTMMFWYRQQPGQSLTLIATANQGSEATYESGFVIDKFPISRPNLTFSTLTVSNMSPEDSSIYLCSVDRRGLNNTEAFFGQGTRLTVV.

The V and J genes are TRBV28 and TRBJ2-7; D uncertain. V gave up 5 bases and J gave up 1 base, with 15 bases separating them. The CDR3 is made up of 15 amino acids. Germline loops: CDR1 MDHEN, CDR2 SYDVKM. In DNA form, the CDR3 reads TGTGCCAGCAGTCTTCTAACTGTGAAATCCTACGAGCAGTACTTC. Protein: CASSLLTVKSYEQYF.

This clone was seen a few times. The chain couples TRBV28 to TRBJ1-5, with no clear D. Trimming pared 5 bases from V and 0 bases from J, leaving 17 bases between. Germline V gene sequence: CDR1 MDHEN, CDR2 SYDVKM. The CDR3 totals 17 residues. CDR3 in amino acids: CASSPLGRPYSNQPQHF. CDR3 bases: TGTGCCAGCAGTCCCCTCGGCAGACCCTATAGCAATCAGCCCCAGCATTTT.

The J gene is TRBJ2-7, the V gene TRBV7-9, with a weak D call TRBD1 (5 bases). V was trimmed by 5 bases and J by 4 bases, leaving 15 bases between them. Germline V gives CDR1 SEHNR, CDR2 FQNEAQ (reference sequence). This CDR3 has 14 amino acids. The CDR3 DNA sequence: TGTGCCAGCAGCCCAGAGGCAGGGCGATACGAGCAGTACTTC. Encoded protein: CASSPEAGRYEQYF.

This clone has more than one count but fewer than ten. The chain employs TRBV2 and TRBJ2-7, with 12 nucleotides matching TRBD2. The ends lost 0 bases at V and 0 bases at J; junction bases unmatched: 12. CDR1 is SNHLY, CDR2 FYNNEI, per germline. This CDR3 has 20 residues. The CDR3 spells CASSEAKRLAGEWSSYEQYF. The CDR3 bases are TGTGCCAGCAGTGAAGCTAAGCGACTAGCGGGAGAGTGGAGCTCCTACGAGCAGTACTTC.

V is TRBV15 and J is TRBJ2-7; D unresolved. This CDR3 is built from 14 residues. Trimming stripped 0 bases from V and 4 bases from J, with 10 bases between. The germline V gene encodes CDR1 LNHNV and CDR2 YYDKDF (reference sequence). The CDR3 spells CATSRDFLGYEQYF. CDR3 nucleotides: TGTGCCACCAGCAGAGATTTTTTGGGGTACGAGCAGTACTTC.

The chain recombines TRBV7-9 with TRBJ2-5; 7 positions agree with TRBD1. The DNA matches TRBJ2-7 better at its end, which makes the J call doubtful. The CDR3 extends over 16 amino acids. Germline CDR1 and CDR2: SEHNR and FQNEAQ (reference sequence). CDR3 coding DNA: TGTGCCAGCAGCTCCTTCGGACAGGTCGTCTCCTACGAGCAGTACTTC. This encodes CASSSFGQVVSYEQYF.

A few counts support this clone. J is TRBJ2-7 and V is TRBV2, with 7 bases that match TRBD1. The V gene's germline CDR1 is SNHLY and CDR2 FYNNEI. Losses at the gene ends were 7 bases for V and 3 bases for J; bases not matched to a gene: 9. The CDR3 length is 14 residues. CDR3 sequence (DNA): TGTGCCAGCACCCCCTTGACAGGGAACTACGAGCAGTACTTC. This codes for CASTPLTGNYEQYF.

V and J are TRBV6-1 and TRBJ1-4; weak D call: TRBD1 (5 bases). Trimming took off 4 bases at V and 11 bases at J, with 14 bases between the two ends. Germline CDR1 is MNHNS and CDR2 is SASEGT. CDR3 length: 13 amino acids. Here the CDR3 DNA reads TGTGCCAGCAGTGGGGACTATCAGCGGAAACTGTTTTTT. Translating gives CASSGDYQRKLFF.

This sequence joins TRBV28 and TRBJ2-7; D gene ambiguous. CDR3 length equals 12 residues. Trimming took off 3 bases at V and 6 bases at J, with 9 bases between the two ends. Looked up from germline, CDR1 is MDHEN and CDR2 is SYDVKM. CDR3 bases: TGTGCCAGCAGTTTGGCCCGAAGCGAGCAGTACTTC. This sequence encodes CASSLARSEQYF. Looking up the rest from reference TRBV28 and TRBJ2-7 gives the full variable domain: DVKVTQSSRYLVKRTGEKVFLECVQDMDHENMFWYRQDPGLGLRLIYFSYDVKMKEKGDIPEGYSVSREKKERFSLILESASTNQTSMYLCASSLARSEQYFGPGTRLTVT.

The V call is TRBV27, the J call TRBJ2-2, with D unresolved. Trimming left V 4 bases short and J 0 bases short, with 3 bases between. The V gene's germline CDR1 is MNHEY and CDR2 SMNVEV (reference sequence). CDR3 length: 13 amino acids. The CDR3 sequence is CASSSTNTGELFF. The CDR3 DNA follows: TGTGCCAGCAGTTCCACGAACACCGGGGAGCTGTTTTTT.

The V and J genes are TRBV2 and TRBJ1-5; tentatively, D is TRBD1 (5 bases). This CDR3 has 13 residues. Trimming removed 6 bases at V and 6 bases at J, with 12 bases between. Germline V lookup: CDR1 SNHLY, CDR2 FYNNEI. CDR3 DNA sequence: TGTGCCAGCAGACCAGGGTCTGTTCAGCCCCAGCATTTT. This sequence encodes CASRPGSVQPQHF.

This chain connects TRBV19 to TRBJ2-2; 13 positions match TRBD2. The CDR3 contains 18 residues. J was trimmed by 6 bases and V by 3 bases; bases with no gene match: 10. The germline V gene has CDR1 LNHDA and CDR2 SQIVND (reference sequence). Written as DNA, the CDR3 is TGTGCCAGTAGTATCCCCCTAGGACTAGCGGGAGTTGCCGGGGAGCTGTTTTTT. Amino acids: CASSIPLGLAGVAGELFF.

This clone was seen only once. This chain joins TRBV6-5 and TRBJ2-2; D remains ambiguous. Germline lookup yields CDR1 MNHEY and CDR2 SVGAGI. With 11 bases removed from V and 1 base from J, the gap between germline ends came to 14 bases. This CDR3 is 14 amino acids long. The DNA of the CDR3 is TGTGCCGTGCACCCTCCCCTGAACACCGGGGAGCTGTTTTTT. This codes for CAVHPPLNTGELFF.

V and J are TRBV4-1 and TRBJ2-7; no definite D call. Germline V gives CDR1 MGHRA, CDR2 YSYEKL. The CDR3 spans 14 residues. V shed 3 bases and J shed 4 bases, with 13 bases lying between them. The CDR3 here is CASSHPLVTYEQYF. CDR3 DNA sequence: TGCGCCAGCAGCCACCCTTTAGTAACGTACGAGCAGTACTTC.

The chain combines TRBV18 with TRBJ1-3; D remains ambiguous. The CDR3 length is 14 residues. Germline CDR1 reads KGHSH; CDR2 reads LQKENI. The germline V and J ends were trimmed by 1 base and 2 bases, with 6 bases remaining between them. CDR3: CASSPQRTGNTIYF. In DNA form, the CDR3 reads TGTGCCAGCTCACCACAGAGAACTGGAAACACCATATATTTT. The full variable domain, its missing parts supplied by reference TRBV18 and TRBJ1-3, is NAGVMQNPRHLVRRRGQEARLRCSPMKGHSHVYWYRQLPEEGLKFMVYLQKENIIDESGMPKERFSAEFPKEGPSILRIQQVVRGDSAAYFCASSPQRTGNTIYFGEGSWLTVV.

The chain employs TRBV4-1 and TRBJ2-1; 10 bases align to TRBD2. The germline gives CDR1 MGHRA, CDR2 YSYEKL. V was pared by 1 base and J by 4 bases, with 7 bases of the junction left unmatched. This CDR3 region has 17 residues. The CDR3 region is CASSQGGASGRYNEQFF. The DNA of the CDR3 is TGCGCCAGCAGCCAAGGGGGAGCTAGCGGGAGATACAATGAGCAGTTCTTC.

The chain combines TRBV18 with TRBJ2-5; 8 bases match TRBD2. The junction had 12 bases not matched to a gene; V was cut back by 3 bases and J by 3 bases. Germline V gene sequence: CDR1 KGHSH, CDR2 LQKENI. CDR3 length: 17 residues. The CDR3 sequence is CASSPLMLAGIEETQYF. CDR3 nucleotides: TGTGCCAGCTCACCTCTGATGCTAGCGGGTATAGAAGAGACCCAGTACTTC.

J is TRBJ1-1 and V is TRBV14; possible D gene TRBD1, 5 bases. The CDR3 sequence is 15 residues long. The V end was cut by 3 bases, the J end by 0 bases, with 11 bases between. Germline V gene sequence: CDR1 SGHDN, CDR2 FVKESK. CDR3 protein: CASSHSGNMNTEAFF. In nucleotides, the CDR3 is TGTGCCAGCAGCCATTCAGGGAACATGAACACTGAAGCTTTCTTT.

The chain is built from TRBV6-6 and TRBJ1-5; D remains ambiguous. This CDR3 comprises 14 residues. Per germline, CDR1 MNHNY and CDR2 SVGAGI (reference sequence). V was trimmed by 2 bases and J by 2 bases, leaving 7 bases between them. CDR3 amino acids: CASSYAGRNQPQHF. Written as DNA, the CDR3 is TGTGCCAGCAGTTACGCAGGCCGCAATCAGCCCCAGCATTTT.

The chain joins TRBV27 to TRBJ1-1, with D unresolved. This CDR3 contains 14 residues. The V end lost 4 bases, the J end lost 0 bases, and 9 bases lay between the germline ends. Germline values: CDR1 MNHEY, CDR2 SMNVEV (reference sequence). The CDR3 region has the DNA TGTGCCAGCAGTTGGCGTCCTATGAACACTGAAGCTTTCTTT. This encodes CASSWRPMNTEAFF.

The chain couples TRBV30 to TRBJ2-7; D not certain. The CDR3 runs 12 residues. The V gene lost 2 bases and the J gene lost 2 bases, with 7 bases spanning the gap. The germline CDR1 and CDR2 sequences are GTSNPN and SVGIG (reference sequence). The CDR3 sequence: CAWSTSTYEQYF. CDR3 DNA: TGTGCCTGGAGTACCAGCACCTACGAGCAGTACTTC.

The rearrangement joins TRBV7-9 to TRBJ2-5; possibly TRBD1 or TRBD2 for D (5 bases each). The J call may be faulty, since TRBJ2-7 better matches the DNA end. This CDR3 has 15 amino acids. The V gene's germline CDR1 is SEHNR and CDR2 FQNEAQ (reference sequence). The CDR3 nucleotides are TGTGCCAGCAGCTTAACGGCAGGGACCACCTACGAGCAGTACTTC. Its translation: CASSLTAGTTYEQYF.

The CDR3 DNA follows: TGTGCCAGCAGTTACGGGGTCGCAACTAATGAAAAACTGTTTTTT. Amino acid sequence: CASSYGVATNEKLFF. V and J are TRBV6-5 and TRBJ1-4; D is undetermined. Looked up from germline, CDR1 is MNHEY and CDR2 is SVGAGI. Trimming removed 2 bases from V and 0 bases from J, with 7 bases in between. CDR3 length: 15 amino acids.

This clone was seen a single time. The chain links TRBV18 to TRBJ2-5; possibly TRBD1 or TRBD2 for D (7 bases each). TRBJ2-7 matches the DNA end more closely, so the J call is doubtful. Germline V lookup: CDR1 KGHSH, CDR2 LQKENI. This CDR3 is 13 amino acids long. The CDR3 sequence is CASWGGGLYEQYF. For the CDR3, the DNA is TGTGCCAGCTGGGGAGGGGGCCTCTACGAGCAGTACTTC.

CDR3: CSVSGTQKETQYF. CDR3 nucleotide sequence: TGCAGCGTCTCAGGGACTCAAAAAGAGACCCAGTACTTC. The chain has TRBV29-1 and TRBJ2-5, with D possibly TRBD2 on 6 matching bases. Germline V CDR1 and CDR2: SQVTM, ANQGSEA. The CDR3 is made up of 13 amino acids. The V and J ends lost 6 bases and 3 bases respectively, with 14 bases between them.

J is TRBJ1-4 and V is TRBV2; TRBD1 might be the D (5 bases). CDR1 and CDR2 (germline): SNHLY, FYNNEI. V was trimmed by 0 bases and J by 8 bases, leaving 13 bases between them. The CDR3 is 15 residues long. The CDR3 nucleotides are TGTGCCAGCAGTGAAGCCCGAAGGGGAGGCGAAAAACTGTTTTTT. Amino acid sequence: CASSEARRGGEKLFF.

The V and J genes are TRBV18 and TRBJ1-3; D gene ambiguous. The V and J ends lost 3 bases and 4 bases respectively, with 13 bases between them. The germline V gene has CDR1 KGHSH and CDR2 LQKENI. The CDR3 spans 15 residues. The CDR3 loop reads CASSPTVGLGNTIYF. CDR3 nucleotide sequence: TGTGCCAGCTCACCGACCGTCGGGTTGGGAAACACCATATATTTT.

This clone was detected only a few times. The rearrangement uses TRBV5-1 and TRBJ2-7; weak D call: TRBD2 (6 bases). Germline V gives CDR1 SGHRS, CDR2 YFSETQ. The CDR3 is 15 residues long. V lost 4 bases and J lost 3, with 17 bases in between. The DNA of the CDR3 is TGCGCCAGCAGCGGGGGAACGGGGGACTTCTACGAGCAGTACTTC. This translates into CASSGGTGDFYEQYF.

The table lists this clone with a few counts. The chain employs TRBV18 and TRBJ2-1; 8 positions match TRBD1. Germline V gene lookup returns CDR1 KGHSH and CDR2 LQKENI. There are 15 residues in the CDR3. Trimming removed 2 bases from V and 8 bases from J; junction bases left unmatched: 8. DNA for the CDR3: TGTGCCAGCTCACCAGGCTCAGGGGGCAGCTATGAGCAGTTCTTC. It is translated as CASSPGSGGSYEQFF. Looking up the rest from reference TRBV18 and TRBJ2-1 gives the full variable domain: NAGVMQNPRHLVRRRGQEARLRCSPMKGHSHVYWYRQLPEEGLKFMVYLQKENIIDESGMPKERFSAEFPKEGPSILRIQQVVRGDSAAYFCASSPGSGGSYEQFFGPGTRLTVL.